This TCR beta chain was captured in a study of sequential checkpoint blockade in melanoma. Across the study: Maintenance nivolumab came after either treatment sequence.

Libraries were prepared by immunoSEQ multiplex PCR; TCRdb keeps only in-frame clonotypes and omits some of them. The data contain 30,000 or so clones, more than 70% of them seen just once; the ten biggest clones take up around 19%. Described treatment: randomized to nivolumab then ipilimumab (arm A) or the reverse (arm B). DNA-damaging chemotherapy had not been given to any patient beforehand. The specimen was CD8+ T cells sorted from blood (inferred from file names), collected from a patient given nivolumab and ipilimumab in sequence. The TCR sequence derives from a human donor with melanoma.

The CDR3 nucleotides are TGTGCCAGCAGCGCACATTTCCCCGCCTACGAGCAGTACTTC. This translates into CASSAHFPAYEQYF. The rearrangement joins TRBV9 to TRBJ2-7; D remains unclear. V dropped 3 bases and J dropped 2 bases, with 12 bases sitting between them. The V gene's germline CDR1 is SGDLS and CDR2 YYNGEE. The CDR3 sequence is 14 residues long. The full variable domain, completed using reference TRBV9 and TRBJ2-7, is DSGVTQTPKHLITATGQRVTLRCSPRSGDLSVYWYQQSLDQGLQFLIQYYNGEERAKGNILERFSAQQFPDLHSELNLSSLELGDSALYFCASSAHFPAYEQYFGPGTRLTVT.